Listed below are T cell receptor beta chains from one sample, sequenced in a study of T cell responses to AZD1222 COVID-19 vaccine. Measured with immunoSEQ multiplex PCR; TCRdb has only the in-frame clones, and not every one. The sample has 65,000 to 85,000 clones, around 88% seen once. Sequencing used peripheral blood, obtained 28 days after the second dose of the MenACWY control vaccine. The source is an adult who received the MenACWY meningococcal vaccine as a control. Each CDR3 is given with its conserved first and last residue. D genes are given only for firm matches. Only part of the rows carry a size: once, few, many, or a class if the clone is expanded.

j_call v_call d_call clone_size cdr3_aa cdr3_nt
TRBJ1-1 TRBV6-5 TRBD1 NA CASRTGSALDTEAFF TGTGCCAGCCGGACAGGGAGTGCTTTAGACACTGAAGCTTTCTTT
TRBJ2-6 TRBV6-4 NA few CASSDSGAGANVLTF TGTGCCAGCAGTGACTCGGGGGCTGGGGCCAACGTCCTGACTTTC
TRBJ2-5 TRBV3-1/TRBV3-2 NA NA CASSQDLPGLYQETQYF TGTGCCAGCAGCCAAGATCTACCCGGCCTGTACCAAGAGACCCAGTACTTC
TRBJ2-3 TRBV11-3 NA NA CASSLGGATDTQYF TGTGCCAGCAGCCTTGGGGGGGCCACAGATACGCAGTATTTT
TRBJ1-1 TRBV28 NA NA CASRRFKRAFTEAFF TGTGCCAGCAGGCGGTTCAAGCGGGCGTTCACTGAAGCTTTCTTT
TRBJ2-3 TRBV10-3 NA NA CAISAQPSLKPQGTSSTDTQYF TGTGCCATCAGTGCCCAGCCCTCTCTGAAGCCTCAAGGGACCTCTAGCACAGATACGCAGTATTTT
TRBJ1-1 TRBV11-2 NA few CASHLGYGGDTEAFF TGTGCCAGCCACCTAGGGTACGGGGGTGACACTGAAGCTTTCTTT
TRBJ1-5 TRBV6-6 TRBD1 NA CASSRQGGLGSNQPQHF TGTGCCAGCAGTCGACAGGGTGGTTTGGGGAGCAATCAGCCCCAGCATTTT
TRBJ2-5 TRBV19 NA NA CASSLDSNQETQYF TGTGCCAGTAGCCTCGACAGTAACCAAGAGACCCAGTACTTC
TRBJ2-3 TRBV7-3 NA NA CASSSDGTDTQYF TGTGCCAGCAGCTCCGACGGCACAGATACGCAGTATTTT
TRBJ2-2 TRBV4-1 NA NA CASSQGDSRDTGELFF TGCGCCAGCAGCCAAGGGGATTCGCGTGATACCGGGGAGCTGTTTTTT
TRBJ1-6 TRBV7-2 TRBD1 NA CASSGQEDSPLHF TGTGCCAGCAGCGGACAGGAGGACTCACCCCTCCACTTT
TRBJ1-3 TRBV18 NA NA CASSPTDSGNTIYF TGTGCCAGCTCACCGACGGACTCTGGAAACACCATATATTTT
TRBJ2-7 TRBV6-5 NA NA CATVASLWEEQYF TGTGCCACCGTTGCCAGCCTATGGGAAGAGCAGTACTTC
TRBJ1-2 TRBV7-2 NA NA CASSLDSNPYGYTF TGTGCCAGCAGCTTAGATTCCAACCCCTATGGCTACACCTTC
TRBJ1-3 TRBV9 TRBD1 NA CASSVQGVGNTIYF TGTGCCAGCAGCGTCCAGGGGGTTGGAAACACCATATATTTT
TRBJ1-5 TRBV10-2 NA NA CASSLDNYQPQHF TGCGCCAGCAGTTTGGACAACTATCAGCCCCAGCATTTT
TRBJ1-5 TRBV18 NA NA CASSPTQGQGNQPQHF TGTGCCAGCTCACCAACACAGGGCCAGGGCAATCAGCCCCAGCATTTT
TRBJ2-1 TRBV9 TRBD2 once CASSPLGTSGGYEQFF TGTGCCAGCAGCCCCCTCGGGACTAGCGGGGGGTATGAGCAGTTCTTC
TRBJ1-4 TRBV6-5 NA NA CASRGRGGEKLFF TGTGCCAGCAGGGGGAGGGGAGGAGAAAAACTGTTTTTT
TRBJ2-3 TRBV5-1 NA once CASSLDSMSDTQYF TGCGCCAGCAGCTTGGATAGCATGTCAGATACGCAGTATTTT
TRBJ1-5 TRBV5-1 NA NA CASSFGGVDQPQHF TGCGCCAGCAGCTTTGGGGGGGTCGATCAGCCCCAGCATTTT
TRBJ1-1 TRBV5-1 NA NA CASSLTRRTEAFF TGCGCCAGCAGCTTGACAAGGCGCACTGAAGCTTTCTTT
TRBJ1-3 TRBV5-1 NA NA CASSLLGVEGNTIYF TGCGCCAGCAGCCTCCTGGGGGTAGAAGGAAACACCATATATTTT
TRBJ2-2 TRBV23-1 NA NA CASSQSNGHGELFF TGCGCCAGCAGTCAATCGAACGGCCACGGGGAGCTGTTTTTT
TRBJ2-7 TRBV3-1/TRBV3-2 NA NA CASSQDLQFKQYF TGTGCCAGCAGCCAAGATCTACAGTTCAAGCAGTACTTC
TRBJ1-1 TRBV11-1 TRBD1 NA CASSFWTGGTEAFF TGTGCCAGCAGCTTTTGGACAGGGGGGACTGAAGCTTTCTTT
TRBJ1-1 TRBV2 NA NA CASRALVPEAFF TGTGCCAGCAGGGCACTGGTGCCTGAAGCTTTCTTT
TRBJ2-5 TRBV7-2 NA NA CASSLDLETQYF TGTGCCAGCAGCTTAGACCTAGAGACCCAGTACTTC
TRBJ2-2 TRBV16 TRBD1 few CASSPNDRVDTGELFF TGTGCCAGCAGCCCGAACGACAGGGTCGACACCGGGGAGCTGTTTTTT
TRBJ1-1 TRBV19 NA NA CASGLRHSEAFF TGTGCCAGTGGACTCAGACATTCTGAAGCTTTCTTT
TRBJ2-5 TRBV4-2 TRBD2 NA CASSRSGTSGGARETQYF TGTGCCAGCAGCCGATCCGGTACTAGCGGGGGAGCACGGGAGACCCAGTACTTC
TRBJ1-1 TRBV9 NA NA CASSVGLDTEAFF TGTGCCAGCAGCGTAGGATTAGACACTGAAGCTTTCTTT
TRBJ1-5 TRBV5-6 NA NA CASSPRGSGRTRQPQHF TGTGCCAGCAGCCCGAGGGGATCGGGGCGAACCCGGCAGCCCCAGCATTTT
TRBJ1-4 TRBV15 NA NA CATSRVNIRGEKLFF TGTGCCACCAGCAGAGTAAACATCCGGGGCGAAAAACTGTTTTTT
TRBJ2-2 TRBV5-1 NA NA CASNSGNTGELFF TGCGCCAGTAATAGCGGGAACACCGGGGAGCTGTTTTTT
TRBJ1-2 TRBV4-3 NA once CASSQSRGDRTNYGYTF TGCGCCAGCAGCCAGAGTAGAGGGGACCGTACTAACTATGGCTACACCTTC
TRBJ1-1 TRBV18 TRBD1 NA CASSPGQGGTEAFF TGTGCCAGCTCACCTGGACAGGGGGGCACTGAAGCTTTCTTT
TRBJ1-1 TRBV29-1 NA once CSVEQAEAFF TGCAGCGTTGAACAAGCCGAAGCTTTCTTT
TRBJ1-5 TRBV5-6 NA NA CASSPGGPNSNQPQHF TGTGCCAGCAGCCCGGGAGGCCCTAATAGCAATCAGCCCCAGCATTTT
TRBJ1-2 TRBV27 TRBD1 NA CASSPAVRGLSGYTF TGTGCCAGCAGTCCAGCAGTTAGGGGGCTGAGTGGCTACACCTTC
TRBJ1-1 TRBV5-1 NA NA CASSLGTTNLNTEAFF TGCGCCAGCAGCTTGGGAACTACCAATTTGAACACTGAAGCTTTCTTT
TRBJ1-2 TRBV23-1 NA NA CASSGYCGRVSNYGYTF TGCGCCAGCAGTGGTTATTGCGGCAGGGTAAGCAACTATGGCTACACCTTC
TRBJ1-4 TRBV6-1 NA once CASSDRRELFF TGTGCCAGCAGTGACAGGAGGGAACTGTTTTTT
TRBJ2-1 TRBV19 NA NA CASSIDRGANEQFF TGTGCCAGTAGTATAGATCGGGGGGCCAATGAGCAGTTCTTC
TRBJ1-4 TRBV24-1 NA NA CATSDGTVFNEKLFF TGTGCCACCAGTGACGGGACGGTCTTTAATGAAAAACTGTTTTTT
TRBJ2-7 TRBV5-6 NA once CASSAGAGQSYEQYF TGTGCCAGCAGCGCGGGGGCAGGTCAGTCCTACGAGCAGTACTTC
TRBJ2-1 TRBV9 NA NA CASSVEGQTPQFF TGTGCCAGCAGCGTAGAAGGGCAGACCCCGCAGTTCTTC
TRBJ2-3 TRBV5-4 TRBD1 NA CASSFGTGSTDTQYF TGTGCCAGCAGCTTCGGGACAGGTAGCACAGATACGCAGTATTTT
TRBJ1-1 TRBV28 NA NA CASSFLGTAGDTEAFF TGTGCCAGCAGTTTTTTGGGAACCGCCGGAGATACTGAAGCTTTCTTT
TRBJ2-7 TRBV2 NA NA CASSESGYEQYF TGTGCCAGCAGTGAATCAGGCTACGAGCAGTACTTC